These T cell receptor beta chains were read from a single sample in a study of shared clonotypes between healthy human individuals. Profiled with immunoSEQ multiplex PCR; TCRdb holds only in-frame clones, not every one. In the table there are 200,000 to 250,000 clones, 65% to 70% of which are singletons. Sequencing was done on a sample of memory CD4+ T cells sorted from blood. The source of these receptors is a young man in good health. The CDR3 runs from the conserved cysteine through the conserved F or W. D genes are given only for firm matches. The size field is filled for only some rows; it gives once, few, many or a size class.

D gene	clone size	J gene	V gene	CDR3 DNA	CDR3 protein
.	.	TRBJ2-7	TRBV6-1	TGTGCCAGCAGTGAAGGACTGAATCCTTTGGAGCAGTACTTC	CASSEGLNPLEQYF
TRBD1	.	TRBJ2-7	TRBV9	TGTGCCAGCAGCCCTGGGACAGGGAATTACGAGCAGTACTTC	CASSPGTGNYEQYF
TRBD2	.	TRBJ2-3	TRBV10-3	TGTGCCATCAGTGATTCGTGGACTAGCGGGGACGATACGCAGTATTTT	CAISDSWTSGDDTQYF
.	.	TRBJ2-2	TRBV10-3	TGTGCCATCAGTGAGTCTAAAGGACCGGGTGAGGCCGGGGAGCTGTTTTTT	CAISESKGPGEAGELFF
TRBD1	.	TRBJ1-2	TRBV5-4	TGTGCCAGCGGGACAGCATCTAACTATGGCTACACCTTC	CASGTASNYGYTF
.	.	TRBJ2-2	TRBV11-2	TGTGCCAGCAGATTAATTATGACTGCGAACACCGGGGAGCTGTTTTTT	CASRLIMTANTGELFF
TRBD1	.	TRBJ2-2	TRBV25-1	TGTGCCAGCAGTAGTTCCGGGACAGCAAACACCGGGGAGCTGTTTTTT	CASSSSGTANTGELFF
.	.	TRBJ2-7	TRBV5-6	TGTACCAGCAGCTTGCTCGCTCATAAGACCGAGCAGTACTTC	CTSSLLAHKTEQYF
.	.	TRBJ2-1	TRBV5-1	TGCGCCAGCAGCTTGGTTTTCAGGGTAGACAATGAGCAGTTCTTC	CASSLVFRVDNEQFF
.	.	TRBJ2-1	TRBV28	TGTGCCAGCAGGGATGTACAGGGTAGAAGCTCCTACAATGAGCAGTTCTTC	CASRDVQGRSSYNEQFF
TRBD1	.	TRBJ2-7	TRBV29-1	TGCAGCGTTCGAGGGGGCTTATACTGGGACGAGCAGTACTTC	CSVRGGLYWDEQYF
.	.	TRBJ2-5	TRBV19	TGTGCCAGTAGTAAGGGGGAGGGAGAGACCCAGTACTTC	CASSKGEGETQYF
TRBD1	.	TRBJ1-2	TRBV30	TGTGCCTGGAGTGGGTCCCAGGGGGCTAATGGCTACACCTTC	CAWSGSQGANGYTF
.	.	TRBJ1-2	TRBV6-1	TGTGCCAGCAGCGAAGTGGGGGCGGGAGGCTACACCTTC	CASSEVGAGGYTF
.	.	TRBJ2-7	TRBV5-1	TGCGCCAGCAGCTTGGCCTTGAGCGGGTGGAGCGGCGAGCAGTACTTC	CASSLALSGWSGEQYF
.	few	TRBJ2-7	TRBV11-2	TGTGCCAGCAGCTTGGGTAGGGAAAACGAGCAGTACTTC	CASSLGRENEQYF
TRBD2	.	TRBJ2-3	TRBV5-1	TGCGCCAGCAGCTTGGGCGGGACTAGCTCCGCAGATACGCAGTATTTT	CASSLGGTSSADTQYF
.	.	TRBJ1-3	TRBV5-4	TGTGCCAGCAGCTTGTATGCAGGCTCTGGAAACACCATATATTTT	CASSLYAGSGNTIYF
TRBD1	.	TRBJ2-7	TRBV28	TGTGCCAGTAGACAGGGGGTCTACGAGCAGTACTTC	CASRQGVYEQYF
.	few	TRBJ2-7	TRBV1	TGCACCAGCAGCGCCCGGGACAGGGGGCGCGTCGGGTACGAGCAGTACTTC	CTSSARDRGRVGYEQYF
.	.	TRBJ2-1	TRBV9	TGTGCCAGCAGCGTGAACCCAGACAGGGAGCAGTTCTTC	CASSVNPDREQFF
.	few	TRBJ2-5	TRBV27	TGTGCCAGCTCCCCACAGGGAGGACAGACCCAGTACTTC	CASSPQGGQTQYF
.	.	TRBJ2-7	TRBV2	TGTGCCAGCAGTGAAGCGGGGGTAACATTC	CASSEAGVTF
.	.	TRBJ2-2	TRBV7-2	TGTGCCAGCAGCCCCGACGCGGGAAGAGGCACCGGGGAGCTGTTTTTT	CASSPDAGRGTGELFF
.	many	TRBJ2-7	TRBV29-1	TGCAGCGTTGTCTTCGACAGAGGGTACTACGAGCAGTACTTC	CSVVFDRGYYEQYF
TRBD1	.	TRBJ1-4	TRBV4-3	TGCGCCAGCAGCCAGGGTGGACAGGGGACTAATGAAAAACTGTTTTTT	CASSQGGQGTNEKLFF
.	.	TRBJ2-7	TRBV5-6	TGTGCCAGCAGTAAGGGTGCGGTAGGGTACTACGAGCAGTACTTC	CASSKGAVGYYEQYF
.	.	TRBJ2-3	TRBV5-1	TGCGCCAGCAGCGGGCCAGGGAGGAGGACAGATACGCAGTATTTT	CASSGPGRRTDTQYF
.	.	TRBJ2-2	TRBV2	TGTGCCGGAAAGGTCGGAGCCGGGGAGCTGTTTTTT	CAGKVGAGELFF
TRBD2	.	TRBJ2-3	TRBV2	TGTGCCAGCAGGGGGGGACTAGCGGGAGATCAGTATTTT	CASRGGLAGDQYF
TRBD2	once	TRBJ2-1	TRBV27	TGTGCCAGCAGTGACTTTGGGACTAGTATTGAGCAGTTCTTC	CASSDFGTSIEQFF
TRBD1	many	TRBJ1-1	TRBV7-9	TGTGCCAGCAGCTCCGGACAGGGACAATACACTGAAGCTTTCTTT	CASSSGQGQYTEAFF
.	.	TRBJ1-4	TRBV5-1	TGCGCCAGCAGAGGAGGGGAGGGTGAAAAACTGTTTTTT	CASRGGEGEKLFF
.	few	TRBJ1-2	TRBV7-9	TGTGCCAGCAGCTTGTCCCGCGGCTACACCTTC	CASSLSRGYTF
TRBD2	.	TRBJ2-7	TRBV19	TGTGCCAGTAGTATCTTACTAGCGGGGCCCTACGAGCAGTACTTC	CASSILLAGPYEQYF
.	.	TRBJ2-3	TRBV11-2	TGTGCCAGCAGCCTCGGACCCATGGGGCCAGATACGCAGTATTTT	CASSLGPMGPDTQYF
.	.	TRBJ2-1	TRBV10-3	TGTGCCACTGGGGAGTTGGATGAGCAGTTCTTC	CATGELDEQFF
TRBD1	few	TRBJ1-2	TRBV6-5	TGTGCCAGCAGGGGGCCAGGGGGCGTGTATGGCTACACCTTC	CASRGPGGVYGYTF
.	once	TRBJ2-6	TRBV7-2	TGTGCCAGCAGCTTACAGGGGTCCCTTAACGTCCTGACTTTC	CASSLQGSLNVLTF
.	.	TRBJ1-1	TRBV5-4	TGTGCCAGCAGCTTGGGGGGTCCGGCGAGCACTGAAGCTTTCTTT	CASSLGGPASTEAFF
.	.	TRBJ1-1	TRBV7-9	TGTGCCAGCAGCTTAGGCAGTAGGAACACTGAAGCTTTCTTT	CASSLGSRNTEAFF
TRBD1	.	TRBJ2-7	TRBV7-9	TGTGCCAGCAGCTTAGATTTACAGGGGGCCCTTTTCGAGCAGTACTTC	CASSLDLQGALFEQYF
TRBD1	.	TRBJ1-2	TRBV5-4	TGTGCCAGCAGCTTAGAGGGGGCGCGGTTGAGGGGCTACACCTTC	CASSLEGARLRGYTF
.	many	TRBJ2-1	TRBV12-2	TGTGCAAGTCGCTTAGGTGGGCACCCTCCGCGCAATGAGCAGTTCTTC	CASRLGGHPPRNEQFF
TRBD2	.	TRBJ2-7	TRBV7-4	TGTGCCAGCAGCGGACTAGCGGGGGGCTACGAGCAGTACTTC	CASSGLAGGYEQYF
TRBD2	.	TRBJ2-1	TRBV10-1	TGCGCCAGCAGTGAGGCGGGAGTGTTGAAGGAGCAGTTCTTC	CASSEAGVLKEQFF
TRBD1	.	TRBJ1-1	TRBV9	TGTGCCAGCAGCACCCGACAGGGAGGCACTGAAGCTTTCTTT	CASSTRQGGTEAFF
TRBD2	.	TRBJ2-1	TRBV7-3	TGTGCCAGCAGCCCTGGACTAGCGGTATACAATGAGCAGTTCTTC	CASSPGLAVYNEQFF
TRBD1	.	TRBJ1-1	TRBV2	TGTGCCAGCAGTGACCTTACTTGGGGCCCTTCGGACAGGGGAGACACTGAAGCTTTCTTT	CASSDLTWGPSDRGDTEAFF
.	.	TRBJ1-2	TRBV7-2	TGTGCCAGCAGCTTATCGGGTGGGGCCGCTTATGGCTACACCTTC	CASSLSGGAAYGYTF
.	.	TRBJ2-3	TRBV18	TGTGCCAGCTCACCCCAGACAGGCGGGATACGTGATACGCAGTATTTT	CASSPQTGGIRDTQYF
.	.	TRBJ2-7	TRBV7-9	TGCGCCAGCAGCCAAGACCACATGGGCGAGCAGTACTTC	CASSQDHMGEQYF
TRBD2	.	TRBJ2-3	TRBV7-2	TGTGCCAGCAGCCCGACTAGCGGGGGACTAGATACGCAGTATTTT	CASSPTSGGLDTQYF